Described below is a single T cell receptor (beta chain) sequence and its context. The antigen is not known. This sample was taken from a study of cytomegalovirus exposure and HLA in healthy donors. Study outcomes and limitations: A later analysis linked a missense variant in DCLRE1C to the trimming of TCR beta V and J genes. Roughly even sequencing depth across donors was the assumption behind the presence/absence analyses.

The PCR made use of 60 Vbeta and 13 Jbeta primers. Data came from immunoSEQ multiplex PCR; TCRdb stores just in-frame clones and leaves some out. The repertoire holds roughly 130,000 clones, with approximately 8.7% as singletons. Trimming left V 0 bases short and J 3 bases short, with 12 bases between. From germline, CDR1 is LGHNA and CDR2 YNFKEQ. The CDR3 is made up of 15 amino acids. This chain uses TRBV4-2 with TRBJ2-7, with D possibly TRBD1 on 6 matching bases. This sequence originates from a man aged 35-49 years in good health and CMV-seronegative. The sample consisted of PBMCs. CDR3 residues: CASSQEEDRLYEQYF. The CDR3 DNA reads TGTGCCAGCAGCCAAGAGGAAGACAGGCTCTACGAGCAGTACTTC.